Below, 8 T cell receptor beta chains from the same sample are listed, as sequenced in a study of cytomegalovirus exposure and HLA in healthy donors. Vbeta (60) and Jbeta (13) primers were used in the PCR. Generated by immunoSEQ multiplex PCR, the TCRdb table keeps only in-frame clones and is missing some. The sample has some 150,000 clones, around nine tenths seen once. Sequenced input: PBMCs. The receptors derive from a woman aged 25 to 45 in good health and CMV-seronegative.

The chain carries TRBV4-2 and TRBJ1-1; 7 bases are a match to TRBD1. The germline gives CDR1 LGHNA, CDR2 YNFKEQ. J lost 6 bases, V lost 4 bases, and 11 bases had no gene match. The CDR3 is 15 residues long. The CDR3 DNA reads as TGTGCCAGCAGCCCCCCGGACAGGTTGGGGGCTGAAGCTTTCTTT. Residues: CASSPPDRLGAEAFF.

The rearrangement uses TRBV9 and TRBJ2-7, with D maybe TRBD2 (6 bases). The CDR3 contains 15 residues. V shed 4 bases and J shed 2 bases, with 16 bases lying between them. Germline CDR1 and CDR2: SGDLS and YYNGEE. In DNA form, the CDR3 reads TGTGCCAGCAGCCCCCACGGCGGGGTTACCTACGAGCAGTACTTC. Its translation is CASSPHGGVTYEQYF.

This clone was observed a few times. The J gene is TRBJ1-1, the V gene TRBV30; D ambiguous. The germline gives CDR1 GTSNPN, CDR2 SVGIG (reference sequence). The CDR3 sequence is 12 residues long. V dropped 3 bases and J dropped 1 base, with 6 bases sitting between them. CDR3 in amino acids: CAWSVGNTEAFF. The CDR3 nucleotides are TGTGCCTGGAGCGTCGGGAACACTGAAGCTTTCTTT.

The gene calls are TRBV4-2 and TRBJ1-2, with unresolved D. V lost 0 bases to trimming and J lost 2 bases, with 13 bases between them. The CDR3 length is 16 residues. The germline V gene has CDR1 LGHNA and CDR2 YNFKEQ. CDR3 bases: TGTGCCAGCAGCCAAGATCGGGAAGTTAGAAACTATGGCTACACCTTC. Protein product: CASSQDREVRNYGYTF.

CDR3 region: CASSPSPNEQFF. The CDR3 region has the DNA TGTGCCAGCAGCCCGTCCCCCAATGAGCAGTTCTTC. V and J are TRBV5-4 and TRBJ2-1; no firm D call. The CDR3 is 12 amino acids. The germline V gene encodes CDR1 SGHNT and CDR2 YYREEE (reference sequence). V was trimmed by 4 bases and J by 6 bases, leaving 8 bases between them.

The chain recombines TRBV9 with TRBJ2-3, with 8 bases matching TRBD2. The CDR3 is made up of 15 amino acids. Trimming took 0 bases from V and 2 from J; bases not matched to a gene: 2. The germline CDR1 and CDR2 sequences are SGDLS and YYNGEE. The CDR3 nucleotides read TGTGCCAGCAGCGTAGACGGGGGGGCCACAGATACGCAGTATTTT. Amino acids: CASSVDGGATDTQYF.

This clone was recorded once. The genes are TRBV7-2 and TRBJ2-1; 14 bases agree with TRBD2. This CDR3 has 17 amino acids. V gave up 5 bases and J gave up 9 bases; unmatched junction bases: 12. Germline V gene data show CDR1 as SGHTA and CDR2 as FQGNSA. CDR3 nucleotides: TGTGCCAGCAGCGCTCGACTAGCGGGAGGGCCAGTTGGTGAGCAGTTCTTC. Amino acid sequence: CASSARLAGGPVGEQFF.

The rearrangement uses TRBV4-1 and TRBJ1-6, with a weak D call TRBD1 (6 bases). Germline-derived CDR1 and CDR2 are MGHRA and YSYEKL. This CDR3 region has 14 residues. Trimming removed 1 base at V and 8 bases at J, with 9 bases between. The CDR3 is CASSQGAGDSPLHF. The CDR3 bases are TGCGCCAGCAGCCAAGGGGCAGGGGATTCACCCCTCCACTTT.